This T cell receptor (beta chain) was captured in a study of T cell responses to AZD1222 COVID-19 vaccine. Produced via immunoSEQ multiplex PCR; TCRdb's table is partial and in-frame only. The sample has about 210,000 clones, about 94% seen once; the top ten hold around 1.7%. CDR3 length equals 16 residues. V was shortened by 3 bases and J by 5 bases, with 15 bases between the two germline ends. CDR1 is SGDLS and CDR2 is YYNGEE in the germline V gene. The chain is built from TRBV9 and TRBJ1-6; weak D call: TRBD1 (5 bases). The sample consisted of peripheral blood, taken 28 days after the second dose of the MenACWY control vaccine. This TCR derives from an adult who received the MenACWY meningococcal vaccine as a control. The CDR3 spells CASSGQKGSHNSPLHF. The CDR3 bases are TGTGCCAGCAGCGGACAGAAGGGCTCTCATAATTCACCCCTCCACTTT. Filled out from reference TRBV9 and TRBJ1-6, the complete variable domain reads DSGVTQTPKHLITATGQRVTLRCSPRSGDLSVYWYQQSLDQGLQFLIQYYNGEERAKGNILERFSAQQFPDLHSELNLSSLELGDSALYFCASSGQKGSHNSPLHFGNGTRLTVT.